These 9 T cell receptor beta chains came from one sample sequenced in a study of Graves' ophthalmopathy and Graves' hyperthyroidism. The authors amplified TCR beta CDR3 regions, and they did so from RNA transcripts for repertoire sequencing. Scientists carried out first-round RT-PCR using HTBI primers and then a second-round multiplex PCR. TCRdb redid the calling of the multiplex PCR reads with MiXCR, one entry per CDR3 protein. Of over a million distinct CDR3 sequences in the sample, 35% to 45% were seen once. The specimen sequenced was peripheral blood or thyroid tissue (not recorded which). These receptors were collected from an adult man with Graves' hyperthyroidism.

V usage is TRBV9 and J usage is TRBJ1-5; 7 bases map to TRBD1. The J segment lost 6 bases and the V segment lost 4 bases, leaving 4 bases of the junction unmatched. CDR1 and CDR2 from the germline V gene are SGDLS and YYNGEE. This CDR3 region has 13 residues. Here the CDR3 DNA reads TGTGCCAGCAGCCATACAGGGGCTCAGCCCCAGCATTTT. It yields the protein CASSHTGAQPQHF. Variable domain in full (rest from reference TRBV9 and TRBJ1-5): DSGVTQTPKHLITATGQRVTLRCSPRSGDLSVYWYQQSLDQGLQFLIQYYNGEERAKGNILERFSAQQFPDLHSELNLSSLELGDSALYFCASSHTGAQPQHFGDGTRLSIL.

A remark on this clonotype: The junction and the germline gene differ at one end; a read error may be behind it. The V call is TRBV2, the J call TRBJ2-5, with D perhaps TRBD1 (5 bases). Germline CDR1 SNHLY, CDR2 FYNNEI. This CDR3 region has 13 residues. CDR3 sequence (DNA): TGTGCCTGCAGTGCAGGGTCTCAAGAGACCCAGTACTTC. Translated: CACSAGSQETQYF.

This clonotype was picked up many times. The chain is built from TRBV29-1 and TRBJ2-7; TRBD1 or TRBD2 may be the D gene (5 bases each). V lost 6 bases and J lost 6, with 24 bases in between. Germline values: CDR1 SQVTM, CDR2 ANQGSEA. This CDR3 spans 15 amino acids. CDR3 bases: TGCAGCGTACCCCTGTCGGGGACCTTTACCGGCGAGCAGTACTTC. Its protein product is CSVPLSGTFTGEQYF.

This clonotype was counted a few times. The chain recombines TRBV2 with TRBJ1-4; D call uncertain. The CDR3 has 15 residues. V lost 4 bases and J lost 3, with 12 bases in between. Per germline, CDR1 SNHLY and CDR2 FYNNEI. DNA of the CDR3: TGTGCCAGCAGTGCTGAGGGCCTGGCTAATGAAAAACTGTTTTTT. The encoded protein is CASSAEGLANEKLFF. Full variable domain (outside the CDR3, taken from reference TRBV2 and TRBJ1-4): EPEVTQTPSHQVTQMGQEVILRCVPISNHLYFYWYRQILGQKVEFLVSFYNNEISEKSEIFDDQFSVERPDGSNFTLKIRSTKLEDSAMYFCASSAEGLANEKLFFGSGTQLSVL.

Details on this clonotype: At one end, the junction sequence differs from germline, possibly due to a read error. The rearrangement joins TRBV7-9 to TRBJ2-7; D call uncertain. Per the germline V gene, CDR1 is SEHNR and CDR2 is FQNEAQ (reference sequence). The CDR3 runs to 8 residues. The CDR3 sequence is CASSLDGF. CDR3 DNA: TGTGCCAGCAGCTTAGATGGTTTC.

This clonotype was recorded a few times. CDR3 region: CASSQGRQTPYEQYF. The CDR3 nucleotides read TGCGCCAGCAGCCAAGGAAGACAGACCCCCTACGAGCAGTACTTC. The chain couples TRBV4-3 to TRBJ2-7; the D gene is possibly TRBD1 (5 bases). This CDR3 comprises 15 residues. Trimming cost V 1 base and J 2 bases, with 12 bases left between them. In germline, CDR1 is LGHNA, CDR2 YSLEER.

V and J are TRBV10-3 and TRBJ2-5, with TRBD2 identical over 10 bases. J gave up 1 base and V 3 bases, and 5 bases lay outside the gene matches. CDR1 is ENHRY and CDR2 is SYGVKD in the germline V gene. CDR3 size: 16 residues. The CDR3 DNA follows: TGTGCCATCAGTGACCAGACTAGCGGGCTCCAAGAGACCCAGTACTTC. Amino acid sequence: CAISDQTSGLQETQYF.

Ten or more counts support this clonotype. The chain recombines TRBV7-2 with TRBJ1-3, with 8 bases lining up with TRBD1. The germline gives CDR1 SGHTA, CDR2 FQGNSA. The CDR3 extends over 16 amino acids. J lost 0 bases, V lost 0 bases, and 1 base had no gene match. CDR3 sequence (DNA): TGTGCCAGCAGCTTAGCGGGACAGGACTCTGGAAACACCATATATTTT. Translated, it gives CASSLAGQDSGNTIYF.

This clonotype was seen ten or more times. The DNA of the CDR3 is TGTGCCAGCAGGCCTAACAGAAGCCACGGGTACGAGCAGTACTTC. It translates to CASRPNRSHGYEQYF. V gene TRBV7-9 combines with J gene TRBJ2-7; no clear D gene. The V and J ends lost 6 bases and 4 bases respectively, with 19 bases between them. Germline CDR1 SEHNR, CDR2 FQNEAQ (reference sequence). This CDR3 contains 15 residues.